This T cell receptor (beta chain) derives from a study of blood T cells in healthy people across ages. The count of this clonotype is one. Its antigen is not known. Study-wide results and limits: CMV status of donors was not determined, possibly confounding expanded clonotype changes.

The length of the CDR3 is 15 residues. A second roughly 7 to 12 cycle PCR used barcoded and J-beta primers. TCRdb used MiXCR to reprocess the 5' RACE reads, holding one entry per CDR3 protein. Among roughly 2 million distinct CDR3 sequences listed, around 48% were seen once. This TCR came from a middle-aged woman in good health. This sequence joins TRBV12-3 or TRBV12-4 and TRBJ2-1; TRBD2 matches at 8 bases. Judging by the DNA end, TRBJ2-7 fits better; the J call may be wrong. The sample was blood. The CDR3 sequence is CASSFGGAIYNEQYF. Written as DNA, the CDR3 is TGTGCCAGCAGTTTCGGGGGGGCCATCTACAATGAGCAGTACTTC.